Listed below are T cell receptor beta chains from one sample, sequenced in a study of T-cell reconstitution after alpha-beta-depleted transplantation in children. TCRdb reprocessed the PCR reads with MiXCR, giving one entry per CDR3 protein. The sample includes some 350,000 distinct CDR3 sequences, 15% to 20% seen only once; the top ten take about 41%. The source was PBMCs, mostly from graft donor cells, collected 360 days after TCRalphabeta/CD19-depleted stem cell transplant. The source is a male patient under 10 years old who had a stem cell transplant for acute lymphoblastic leukemia, so the T cells may come from the graft donor. Both conserved end residues are part of each CDR3. The D gene is left open where the match is weak. Not every row has a clone size; where given, it reads once, few, many or a size class.

cdr3_nt cdr3_aa clone_size v_call d_call j_call
TGTGCCAGCAGACATTTCACAGGGGATCATGGCTACACCTTC CASRHFTGDHGYTF . TRBV27 TRBD1 TRBJ1-2
TGTGCCAGCTCATCTACCACTATGTACGAGCAGTACTTC CASSSTTMYEQYF many TRBV18 . TRBJ2-7
TGTGCCAGCAGCCAAAGGGACAGGGGATATTGGGCTAGCGGGAGGAACACCGGGGAGCTGTTTTTT CASSQRDRGYWASGRNTGELFF . TRBV4-2 . TRBJ2-2
TGCGCCAGCAGCCGACAGGGGTACTACAATGAGCAGTTCTTC CASSRQGYYNEQFF . TRBV4-3 TRBD1 TRBJ2-1
TGCAGTGCGACTAGGGGACGAGCGGCCTCCGAGCAGTTCTTC CSATRGRAASEQFF few TRBV20-1 . TRBJ2-1
TGCAGCGTTCCCCATGGGGGTGATGAGCAGTTCTTC CSVPHGGDEQFF many TRBV29-1 . TRBJ2-1
TGTGCCAGCAGCTTTAACCCGCAACTAGCGGGGCTCAATGAGCAGTTCTTC CASSFNPQLAGLNEQFF few TRBV7-9 TRBD2 TRBJ2-1
TGCGCCAGCAGTAGCGGGACCCCGGAGACCCAGTACTTC CASSSGTPETQYF . TRBV5-1 TRBD2 TRBJ2-5
TGTGCCAGCACCGAAACTAGCGGGGCCCTGATGAGGCAGTTCTTC CASTETSGALMRQFF few TRBV28 TRBD2 TRBJ2-1
TGCGCCAGCAGCCCCCGGAGTAGCGGGAATCTTGGAGAGACCCAGTACTTC CASSPRSSGNLGETQYF . TRBV5-1 TRBD2 TRBJ2-5
TGTGCCAGCTCATCCCAGGGACCTCGTGGCGCCAAAAACATTCAGTACTTC CASSSQGPRGAKNIQYF many TRBV18 . TRBJ2-4
TGTGCCACCAGCAGAGATGCACGACCTCTCGGCACAGATACGCAGTATTTT CATSRDARPLGTDTQYF . TRBV15 . TRBJ2-3
TGCAGCGTTAGCGGGGTAGCCCCTAATGAGCAGTTCTTC CSVSGVAPNEQFF . TRBV29-1 TRBD2 TRBJ2-1
TGTGCCAGCAGTTTAGGGCAGGGGGCAAGTATCCAGCATTTT CASSLGQGASIQHF few TRBV12-3/TRBV12-4 TRBD1 TRBJ1-5
TGTGCCATCAGTGACTCTCTTGACTCGGGCTACGAGCAGTACTTC CAISDSLDSGYEQYF many TRBV10-3 . TRBJ2-7
TGTGCCAGCAGTTTGCGTGCGACGTTCCCCTACGAGCAGTACTTC CASSLRATFPYEQYF . TRBV28 . TRBJ2-7
TGTGCCAGCAGCCAGGTGTCAGGTTGGGGCACTGAAGCTTTCTTT CASSQVSGWGTEAFF . TRBV7-2 . TRBJ1-1
TGTGCCACCGCTGCGGGGACTAGCGGGTACGAGCAGTACTTC CATAAGTSGYEQYF . TRBV27 TRBD2 TRBJ2-7
TGTGCCAGCAGTTTAGGGGGGAATGGAAACACCATATATTTT CASSLGGNGNTIYF few TRBV28 . TRBJ1-3
TGTGCCAGCAGCCGACCGGGTTATAGCAATCAGCCCCAGCATTTT CASSRPGYSNQPQHF many TRBV6-2/TRBV6-3 . TRBJ1-5
TGTGCCAGCAGCCCCATACAGGGAAGGAGAAATTCACCCCTCCACTTT CASSPIQGRRNSPLHF . TRBV6-1 . TRBJ1-6
TGTGCCAGCAGCTTCCCTAATTCGACTAGCGGGATCACAGATACGCAGTATTTT CASSFPNSTSGITDTQYF . TRBV7-6 TRBD2 TRBJ2-3
TGTGCCTGGAGTTATTCAACTAATGAAAAACTGTTTTTT CAWSYSTNEKLFF . TRBV30 . TRBJ1-4
TGTGCCAGCAGCTTAGGACAGGGTAAAGACGAGCAGTACTTC CASSLGQGKDEQYF few TRBV7-9 TRBD1 TRBJ2-7
TGCGCCAGCAGTCCGTGGTGGGGCCCGCGACTAGTCTTCCCCGGGGAGCTGTTTTTT CASSPWWGPRLVFPGELFF once TRBV4-3 . TRBJ2-2